The 23 T cell receptor beta chains listed next were all sequenced from one sample in a study of response to subunit inactivated influenza vaccine. MiXCR, applied by TCRdb to the RT-PCR reads, yields one record per CDR3 protein. The table includes roughly 520,000 distinct CDR3 sequences, around 25% detected once. The sequenced sample was CD4+ T cells sorted from PBMCs, obtained roughly 5 days after vaccination. The receptors were sampled from a man aged 50-60 years who received an inactivated influenza vaccine.

The V gene is TRBV18, the J gene TRBJ1-1; 7 bases agree with TRBD1. The CDR3 runs to 16 residues. V shed 1 base and J 3 bases; nucleotides not matched to a gene: 8. Germline-derived CDR1 and CDR2 are KGHSH and LQKENI. Here the CDR3 reads CASSPREGAGDTEAFF. CDR3 in DNA: TGTGCCAGCTCACCACGTGAGGGGGCGGGGGACACTGAAGCTTTCTTT.

This clonotype came up a few times. V gene TRBV12-3 or TRBV12-4 combines with J gene TRBJ2-7, with D tentatively TRBD1 (5 bases). Trimming took off 2 bases at V and 4 bases at J, with 12 bases between the two ends. The CDR3 consists of 14 residues. The CDR3 DNA is TGTGCCAGCAGTTTAAGACAGACCAATTACGAGCAGTACTTC. Encoded protein: CASSLRQTNYEQYF.

This clonotype was seen a handful of times. The rearrangement uses TRBV11-2 and TRBJ2-1, with D hard to call. V shed 4 bases and J shed 0 bases, with 19 bases lying between them. The CDR3 is 18 residues long. Germline CDR1 SGHAT, CDR2 FQNNGV. The DNA for the CDR3 is TGTGCCAGCAGCTATTGGGCCAGCCCTTTGAGCTCCTACAATGAGCAGTTCTTC. As protein: CASSYWASPLSSYNEQFF.

In this sample, this clonotype turned up a few times. The chain couples TRBV4-1 to TRBJ2-3, with D unresolved. V lost 0 bases and J 2 bases, leaving 15 bases between the germline ends. Per the germline V gene, CDR1 is MGHRA and CDR2 is YSYEKL. The CDR3 contains 17 residues. The chain's CDR3 is CASSQDGPASPTDTQYF. The CDR3 DNA follows: TGCGCCAGCAGCCAAGATGGCCCGGCTTCCCCCACAGATACGCAGTATTTT.

The CDR3 nucleotides read TGTGCCAGCAGCTTAGGGTCGCGGGGAGAGCAGTACTTC. Protein: CASSLGSRGEQYF. This chain connects TRBV7-2 to TRBJ2-7, with a tentative D call TRBD2 (6 bases). Germline loops: CDR1 SGHTA, CDR2 FQGNSA. V lost 1 base to trimming and J lost 7 bases, with 11 bases between them. The CDR3 consists of 13 residues.

This clonotype was seen a few times. The chain combines TRBV11-2 with TRBJ2-4; 9 bases align to TRBD2. The CDR3 contains 18 residues. With 2 bases clipped from V and 6 bases from J, the junction kept 14 bases outside the gene matches. CDR1 and CDR2 from the germline V gene are SGHAT and FQNNGV. In nucleotides, the CDR3 is TGTGCCAGCAGCTTACCTCGTGGTAGCGGGAGAAGCGGAAACATTCAGTACTTC. Its protein is CASSLPRGSGRSGNIQYF.

This clonotype has just a few counts. The chain has TRBV6-2 or TRBV6-3 and TRBJ2-1, with 9 bases fitting TRBD2. Germline V gives CDR1 MNHEY, CDR2 SVGEGT. The CDR3 extends over 15 amino acids. The V and J ends lost 6 bases and 4 bases, in that order; junction bases with no gene match: 7. The CDR3: CASSQGTSRYNEQFF. As DNA, the CDR3 is TGTGCCAGCAGCCAAGGGACTAGCAGATACAATGAGCAGTTCTTC.

V is TRBV7-9 and J is TRBJ1-5, with TRBD1 matching over 8 bases. CDR3 length: 16 residues. The germline V gene encodes CDR1 SEHNR and CDR2 FQNEAQ (reference sequence). The ends lost 5 bases at V and 7 bases at J; junction bases unmatched: 13. The CDR3 spells CASSRGGQGAWQPQHF. In DNA, the CDR3 is TGTGCCAGCAGCCGAGGGGGGCAGGGGGCTTGGCAGCCCCAGCATTTT.

This clonotype appeared once. The V gene is TRBV10-3, the J gene TRBJ2-5; possible D gene TRBD1, 7 bases. The CDR3 has 15 residues. Per germline, CDR1 ENHRY and CDR2 SYGVKD. The V end was cut by 4 bases, the J end by 4 bases, with 16 bases between. The CDR3 coding sequence is TGTGCCATCAGTGCGACAGGGACTTTCCGAGAGACCCAGTACTTC. This codes for CAISATGTFRETQYF.

A few counts support this clonotype. The chain links TRBV7-2 to TRBJ2-1; the D call may be TRBD1 or TRBD2 (5 bases each). Trimming took 5 bases from V and 6 from J, leaving 14 bases between them. The CDR3 contains 14 residues. CDR1 and CDR2 from the germline V gene are SGHTA and FQGNSA. CDR3 residues: CASSPQGPTNEQFF. The CDR3, as DNA: TGTGCCAGCAGCCCCCAGGGACCAACCAATGAGCAGTTCTTC. The full variable domain, in which reference TRBV7-2 and TRBJ2-1 provide the parts outside the CDR3, is GAGVSQSPSNKVTEKGKDVELRCDPISGHTALYWYRQSLGQGLEFLIYFQGNSAPDKSGLPSDRFSAERTGGSVSTLTIQRTQQEDSAVYLCASSPQGPTNEQFFGPGTRLTVL.

Only a few counts were recorded for this clonotype. The chain joins TRBV12-3 or TRBV12-4 to TRBJ2-1, with D perhaps given as TRBD1 or TRBD2 (5 bases each). The V and J ends lost 7 bases and 8 bases respectively, with 9 bases between them. This CDR3 spans 11 amino acids. In nucleotides, the CDR3 is TGTGCCAGCACCTTGGGGGATGAGCAGTTCTTC. Its protein is CASTLGDEQFF.

The chain has TRBV12-5 and TRBJ2-5; 7 nucleotides agree with TRBD1. This CDR3 contains 13 residues. Losses at the gene ends were 6 bases for V and 7 bases for J; bases not matched to a gene: 8. Germline loops: CDR1 LGHNT, CDR2 FRNRAP. Here the CDR3 DNA reads TGTGCTAGTGGACTGGACAGGATGGGGACCCAGTACTTC. Amino acid sequence: CASGLDRMGTQYF.

This sequence joins TRBV2 and TRBJ1-6; D is unclear. Germline CDR1 is SNHLY and CDR2 is FYNNEI. V was cut by 5 bases and J by 7 bases, with 9 bases left in between. CDR3 length: 13 residues. For the CDR3, the DNA is TGTGCCAGCAGTCCCCAAAGCAATTCACCCCTCCACTTT. As protein: CASSPQSNSPLHF. The whole variable domain, remainder taken from reference TRBV2 and TRBJ1-6, is EPEVTQTPSHQVTQMGQEVILRCVPISNHLYFYWYRQILGQKVEFLVSFYNNEISEKSEIFDDQFSVERPDGSNFTLKIRSTKLEDSAMYFCASSPQSNSPLHFGNGTRLTVT.

The chain couples TRBV20-1 to TRBJ2-3; a possible D gene is TRBD2 (7 bases). CDR1 is DFQATT and CDR2 is SNEGSKA in the germline V gene (reference sequence). The CDR3 sequence is 17 residues long. V was cut by 0 bases and J by 4 bases, with 20 bases left in between. The CDR3 here is CSARDAGASGYSDTQYF. DNA of the CDR3: TGCAGTGCTAGAGATGCGGGGGCTAGCGGCTATTCAGATACGCAGTATTTT.

The chain carries TRBV10-3 and TRBJ2-5; D uncertain. The CDR3 length is 13 residues. Trimming took off 7 bases at V and 5 bases at J, with 14 bases between the two ends. Germline lookup yields CDR1 ENHRY and CDR2 SYGVKD. Written as DNA, the CDR3 is TGTGCCATCACCCCCTCCAGGTGGGAGACCCAGTACTTC. Translation gives CAITPSRWETQYF.

This clonotype has more than one count but fewer than ten. J is TRBJ2-1 and V is TRBV7-8, with D unclear. CDR3 length: 15 amino acids. The V gene lost 1 base and the J gene lost 4 bases, with 11 bases spanning the gap. Looked up from germline, CDR1 is SGHVS and CDR2 is FQNEAQ. In DNA, the CDR3 is TGTGCCAGCAGCTTAGTCCCCAGGCCATACAATGAGCAGTTCTTC. This translates into CASSLVPRPYNEQFF.

The rearrangement links TRBV10-3 to TRBJ1-3, with D possibly being TRBD1 (5 bases). The CDR3 totals 15 residues. The germline CDR1 and CDR2 sequences are ENHRY and SYGVKD. V dropped 0 bases and J dropped 2 bases, with 8 bases sitting between them. The CDR3 sequence: CAISESGGAGNTIYF. DNA of the CDR3: TGTGCCATCAGTGAGTCAGGAGGGGCTGGAAACACCATATATTTT.

The genes are TRBV11-2 and TRBJ1-2, with TRBD1 identical over 12 bases. Germline V lookup: CDR1 SGHAT, CDR2 FQNNGV. CDR3 length: 18 amino acids. The V gene end was trimmed by 2 bases and the J gene end by 4 bases; junction bases not matched to a gene: 11. This chain's CDR3 is CASSLSPGQGAWSYGYTF. CDR3 in DNA: TGTGCCAGCAGCTTATCCCCGGGACAGGGGGCTTGGAGCTATGGCTACACCTTC.

The chain joins TRBV7-9 to TRBJ1-2; TRBD1 aligns across 9 bases. J was trimmed by 7 bases and V by 5 bases; bases with no gene match: 8. The CDR3 spans 14 residues. Germline V gives CDR1 SEHNR, CDR2 FQNEAQ (reference sequence). CDR3 protein: CASSVGTGSLGYTF. In DNA form, the CDR3 reads TGTGCCAGCAGCGTCGGGACAGGGTCCCTTGGCTACACCTTC.

As concerns this clonotype: The junction departs from the called germline gene at one end, perhaps through a read error. The chain couples TRBV28 to TRBJ2-2; D is unclear. This CDR3 region has 13 residues. The V gene's germline CDR1 is MDHEN and CDR2 SYDVKM. The CDR3 protein is CASMDPNSGELFF. For the CDR3, the DNA is TGTGCCAGCATGGACCCGAACTCCGGGGAGCTGTTTTTT.

This clonotype was observed at least ten times. This chain joins TRBV4-1 and TRBJ2-3; a possible D gene is TRBD1 (6 bases). Trimming stripped 1 base from V and 10 bases from J, with 12 bases between. Germline CDR1 is MGHRA and CDR2 is YSYEKL. This CDR3 contains 13 residues. CDR3 sequence (DNA): TGCGCCAGCAGCCAAGTGACGGCAGGGGCGCAGTATTTT. Translating gives CASSQVTAGAQYF.

This clonotype was detected a few times. The chain employs TRBV24-1 and TRBJ2-3, with 15 positions matching TRBD2. The germline CDR1 and CDR2 sequences are KGHDR and SFDVKD. The CDR3 is 16 residues long. V shed 5 bases, J shed 2 bases, and the junction held 1 base outside the gene matches. CDR3 nucleotide sequence: TGTGCCACCAGTGGGACTAGCGGGGGGGCCACAGATACGCAGTATTTT. This sequence encodes CATSGTSGGATDTQYF.

The genes are TRBV4-3 and TRBJ1-1; D gene uncertain. Trimming stripped 1 base from V and 0 bases from J, with 12 bases between. Germline CDR1 reads LGHNA; CDR2 reads YSLEER. The CDR3 is 16 amino acids. CDR3 in DNA: TGCGCCAGCAGCCAAGCTCGTACGGGTCTGAACACTGAAGCTTTCTTT. Translation: CASSQARTGLNTEAFF.